The 10 T cell receptor beta chains presented below share a single source sample, sequenced in a study of T cell clonality in common variable immunodeficiency. The data were produced by immunoSEQ multiplex PCR, yet TCRdb's version contains in-frame clones alone and is incomplete. The sample counts roughly 42,000 clones, none seen once; the ten largest own about 2.2%. Sequencing used peripheral blood mononuclear cells. All receptors come from a person aged 18-70 years in good health.

This clone was observed at least ten times. The read ends 3 residues before the CDR3 terminus; that terminus is restored from the germline J gene. V is TRBV7-6 and J is TRBJ2-5; D is perhaps TRBD1 (5 bases). The CDR3 spans 14 residues. Trimming shortened V by 5 bases and J by 4 bases, and 14 bases separated the two germline ends. CDR1 and CDR2 from the germline V gene are SGHVS and FNYEAQ. The CDR3 is CASSLDSFPETQYF. The DNA read from the CDR3 is TGTGCCAGCAGCCTCGACAGTTTTCCAGAGACC.

The sample holds many counts of this clone. The sequence runs out 3 residues before the end of the CDR3; the remainder is reconstructed from the germline J gene. The chain combines TRBV7-2 with TRBJ2-4, with D possibly being TRBD1 (5 bases). This CDR3 comprises 11 residues. Per the germline V gene, CDR1 is SGHTA and CDR2 is FQGNSA. The germline V and J ends were trimmed by 7 bases and 6 bases, with 7 bases remaining between them. The CDR3 loop is CASTRGNIQYF. The part of the CDR3 DNA that was read is TGTGCCAGCACAAGGGGAAACATT.

This clone was recorded at least ten times. The read terminates 3 residues before the CDR3 end, so the remaining end is supplied by the germline J gene. The chain links TRBV6-1 to TRBJ1-3; D unresolved. CDR1 is MNHNS, CDR2 SASEGT, per germline. V lost 2 bases and J lost 4, with 12 bases in between. The CDR3 consists of 15 residues. The DNA read from the CDR3 is TGTGCCAGCAGTGAACAGGCGGGATCGGGAAACACC. Residues: CASSEQAGSGNT. The complete CDR3 reads CASSEQAGSGNTIYF.

In this sample, this clone turned up many times. The read terminates 3 residues before the CDR3 end, so the remaining end is supplied by the germline J gene. The chain links TRBV20-1 to TRBJ2-3; TRBD2 might be the D (5 bases). Germline CDR1 and CDR2: DFQATT and SNEGSKA (reference sequence). The CDR3 runs to 15 residues. Trimming took off 3 bases at V and 2 bases at J, with 15 bases between the two ends. Incomplete CDR3 DNA: TGCAGTGCTAGGAGGGCAGGCACAACCACAGATACG. Translated, it gives CSARRAGTTTDT. The whole CDR3 reads CSARRAGTTTDTQYF.

This clone has at least ten counts. The read falls 3 residues short of the CDR3 end, and the missing part is taken from the germline J gene. V is TRBV9 and J is TRBJ2-2; D call uncertain. CDR1 is SGDLS and CDR2 is YYNGEE in the germline V gene. The CDR3 has 14 residues. Trimming took off 2 bases at V and 2 bases at J, with 7 bases between the two ends. The sequenced part of the CDR3 DNA is TGTGCCAGCAGCGTCGGGTATAACACCGGGGAG. The encoded protein is CASSVGYNTGE. In full, the CDR3 is CASSVGYNTGELFF. Supplemented by reference TRBV9 and TRBJ2-2, the full variable domain reads DSGVTQTPKHLITATGQRVTLRCSPRSGDLSVYWYQQSLDQGLQFLIQYYNGEERAKGNILERFSAQQFPDLHSELNLSSLELGDSALYFCASSVGYNTGELFFGEGSRLTVL.

This clone was observed at least ten times. Read sequence stops 3 residues before the CDR3 end, and the germline J gene provides the missing end. The rearrangement joins TRBV18 to TRBJ2-5; unclear D gene. CDR1 is KGHSH, CDR2 LQKENI, per germline. Between the trimmed V and J ends, which lost 3 bases and 1 base, there was a span of 15 bases. The CDR3 loop spans 16 amino acids. CDR3 bases read: TGTGCCAGCTCACCTTCAATTACAGACCTCCAAGAGACC. As protein: CASSPSITDLQET. From start to end, the CDR3 is CASSPSITDLQETQYF.

This clone came up many times. Read sequence stops 3 residues before the CDR3 end, and the germline J gene provides the missing end. J is TRBJ2-7 and V is TRBV20-1; 9 nucleotides agree with TRBD2. This CDR3 region has 15 residues. Germline CDR1 is DFQATT and CDR2 is SNEGSKA (reference sequence). The ends lost 6 bases at V and 2 bases at J; junction bases unmatched: 11. Incomplete CDR3 DNA: TGCAGTGCCCGAGAGGCTAGCGGGGCCGCCTACGAG. Amino acid sequence: CSAREASGAAYE. The whole CDR3 reads CSAREASGAAYEQYF.

This clone was observed at least ten times. The read terminates 3 residues before the CDR3 end, so the remaining end is supplied by the germline J gene. The chain is built from TRBV12-3 or TRBV12-4 and TRBJ2-6; D uncertain. The CDR3 length is 12 residues. V was trimmed by 11 bases and J by 0 bases, leaving 5 bases between them. This CDR3 reads CAGRSGANVLTF. CDR3 DNA, as far as it was read: TGTGCCGGGCGCTCTGGGGCCAACGTC.

This clone was found a few times. CDR3 bases read: TGTGCCAGTAGTACACTCGGGGGGATCACAGATACG. Its translation: CASSTLGGITDT. Given in full, the CDR3 is CASSTLGGITDTQYF. The rearrangement joins TRBV19 to TRBJ2-3; the match to TRBD2 covers 7 bases. The CDR3 goes on 3 residues after the read ends, and that part is filled in from the germline J gene. V was pared by 4 bases and J by 2 bases, with 6 bases of the junction left unmatched. CDR1 is LNHDA and CDR2 is SQIVND in the germline V gene (reference sequence). The CDR3 covers 15 residues.

In this sample, this clone turned up many times. The junction departs from the called germline gene at one end, perhaps through a read error. The read ends 3 residues before the CDR3 terminus; that terminus is restored from the germline J gene. V gene TRBV4-2 combines with J gene TRBJ2-3; TRBD2 might be the D (6 bases). CDR1 and CDR2 (germline): LGHNA, YNFKEQ. CDR3 length: 15 residues. CDR3 DNA (partial): TGCGCCAGCAGCCAAGAAAGGAGGGGCACAGATACG. It specifies CASSQERRGTDT. The complete CDR3 reads CASSQERRGTDTQYF.